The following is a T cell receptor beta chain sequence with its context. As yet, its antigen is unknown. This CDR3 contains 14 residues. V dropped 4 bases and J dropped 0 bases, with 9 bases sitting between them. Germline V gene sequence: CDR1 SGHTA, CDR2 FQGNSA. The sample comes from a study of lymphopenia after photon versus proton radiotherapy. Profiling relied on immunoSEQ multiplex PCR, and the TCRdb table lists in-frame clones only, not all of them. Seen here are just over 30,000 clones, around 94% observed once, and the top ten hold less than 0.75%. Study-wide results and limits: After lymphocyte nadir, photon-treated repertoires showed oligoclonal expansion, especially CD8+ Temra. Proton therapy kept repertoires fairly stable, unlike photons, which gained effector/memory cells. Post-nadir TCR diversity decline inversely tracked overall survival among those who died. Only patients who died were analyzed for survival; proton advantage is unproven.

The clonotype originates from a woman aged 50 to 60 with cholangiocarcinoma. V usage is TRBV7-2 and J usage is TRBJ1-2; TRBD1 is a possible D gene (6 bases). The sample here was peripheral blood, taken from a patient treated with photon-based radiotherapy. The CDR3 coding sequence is TGTGCCAGCAGCTCGGACAGAGCTAACTATGGCTACACCTTC. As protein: CASSSDRANYGYTF.